A selection of T cell receptor beta chains follows, all from one sample in a study of blood T cell repertoires in COVID-19. Data came from immunoSEQ multiplex PCR; TCRdb stores just in-frame clones and leaves some out. The data show 15,000 to 20,000 clones, with roughly four fifths seen just once and about 14% held by the top ten. Sequencing was performed on peripheral blood. These receptors were obtained from a man between 35 and 55 years old with active or convalescent COVID-19. Each CDR3 is given with its conserved first and last residue. D genes are given only for firm matches. Where a row states a size, it is once, few, many or the class of an expanded clone; other rows omit it.

CDR3 protein,CDR3 DNA,J gene,D gene,V gene,clone size
CASSKGGAEINYGYTF,TGTGCCAGCAGCAAAGGGGGAGCCGAAATTAACTATGGCTACACCTTC,TRBJ1-2,.,TRBV21-1,.
CASSPWVSGGNEQFF,TGTGCCAGTAGTCCTTGGGTGTCGGGGGGGAATGAGCAGTTCTTC,TRBJ2-1,TRBD2,TRBV19,.
CASSYYRDGYTF,TGTGCCAGCAGTTACTACAGGGATGGCTACACCTTC,TRBJ1-2,.,TRBV6-2/TRBV6-3,.
CASSELGPRGTTNEKLFF,TGCGCCAGCAGTGAGCTAGGTCCAAGGGGCACAACTAATGAAAAACTGTTTTTT,TRBJ1-4,.,TRBV10-1,.
CASKGTGVEKLFF,TGTGCCAGCAAGGGGACAGGGGTCGAAAAACTGTTTTTT,TRBJ1-4,TRBD1,TRBV2,.
CASSYPGLEETQYF,TGTGCCAGCAGCTACCCGGGACTAGAAGAGACCCAGTACTTC,TRBJ2-5,TRBD2,TRBV7-6,.
CASSLRTSGVSGELFF,TGTGCCAGCAGCTTGCGGACTAGCGGGGTCTCCGGGGAGCTGTTTTTT,TRBJ2-2,TRBD2,TRBV7-8,.
CASSQDYTGGGDDEQYF,TGTGCCAGCAGCCAAGATTACACTGGCGGGGGGGACGACGAGCAGTACTTC,TRBJ2-7,TRBD2,TRBV3-1/TRBV3-2,.
CASSPLRGGQSEQYF,TGTGCCAGCTCACCCCTCCGGGGGGGGCAGTCCGAGCAGTACTTC,TRBJ2-7,TRBD2,TRBV18,.
CASSYSRQVSKEAFF,TGTGCCAGCAGTTACTCGCGACAAGTTTCGAAGGAAGCTTTCTTT,TRBJ1-1,.,TRBV6-2/TRBV6-3,.
CASIPGQGRYEQYF,TGTGCCAGCATTCCGGGACAGGGGCGATATGAGCAGTACTTC,TRBJ2-7,TRBD1,TRBV27,.
CASSLSGQGGYTF,TGTGCCAGCAGTTTATCCGGACAAGGTGGCTACACCTTC,TRBJ1-2,.,TRBV27,.
CASSLLAGEQYF,TGTGCCAGCAGTTTATTAGCTGGCGAGCAGTACTTC,TRBJ2-7,.,TRBV27,.
CASSPQGQGNQPQHF,TGTGCCAGCTCACCACAGGGACAGGGGAATCAGCCCCAGCATTTT,TRBJ1-5,TRBD1,TRBV18,once
CASSLGGASSGNTIYF,TGCGCCAGCAGCTTGGGAGGCGCGAGCTCTGGAAACACCATATATTTT,TRBJ1-3,.,TRBV5-1,.
CASSLFGQGAPLPEAFF,TGCGCCAGCAGCTTGTTCGGACAGGGGGCCCCGCTACCTGAAGCTTTCTTT,TRBJ1-1,TRBD1,TRBV5-1,.
CASSRTGGETQYF,TGTGCCAGCAGCCGAACAGGGGGGGAGACCCAGTACTTC,TRBJ2-5,TRBD1,TRBV6-2/TRBV6-3,.
CSVEGGTGANVLTF,TGCAGCGTTGAAGGGGGCACTGGGGCCAACGTCCTGACTTTC,TRBJ2-6,.,TRBV29-1,.
CASTSAVGSTEAFF,TGTGCCAGCACCTCAGCGGTAGGGAGCACTGAAGCTTTCTTT,TRBJ1-1,.,TRBV2,.
CASSPRVRTGEGPQHF,TGTGCCAGCAGCCCTCGAGTCCGGACAGGAGAGGGGCCCCAGCATTTT,TRBJ1-5,TRBD1,TRBV7-2,.
CASSLQGGPYEQYF,TGTGCCAGCAGCCTACAGGGGGGACCCTACGAGCAGTACTTC,TRBJ2-7,TRBD1,TRBV3-1/TRBV3-2,.
CASSVVSHAGEQYF,TGTGCCAGCAGCGTAGTTAGCCACGCGGGGGAGCAGTACTTC,TRBJ2-7,.,TRBV9,.
CASSEWSDYGYTF,TGTGCCAGCAGTGAATGGAGTGACTATGGCTACACCTTC,TRBJ1-2,.,TRBV2,.
CASSQDWAALGKPQHF,TGCGCCAGCAGCCAAGATTGGGCTGCCCTTGGAAAACCCCAGCATTTT,TRBJ1-5,.,TRBV4-3,once
CASRPVRGHEYNSPLHF,TGTGCCAGTAGGCCCGTCAGGGGGCATGAATATAATTCACCCCTCCACTTT,TRBJ1-6,TRBD1,TRBV19,.
CSVEVRVRDRFNTEAFF,TGCAGCGTTGAGGTTAGGGTAAGGGACAGATTTAACACTGAAGCTTTCTTT,TRBJ1-1,TRBD1,TRBV29-1,.
CASSPGQGAYNSPLHF,TGTGCCAGCAGCCCCGGACAGGGGGCGTATAATTCACCCCTCCACTTT,TRBJ1-6,TRBD1,TRBV7-9,.
CANMGQEGTQYF,TGTGCCAACATGGGACAAGAAGGGACCCAGTACTTC,TRBJ2-5,.,TRBV6-5,.
CASSPRTSYGDTQYF,TGTGCCAGCAGCCCTCGGACTAGCTACGGGGATACGCAGTATTTT,TRBJ2-3,TRBD2,TRBV9,.
CASSGRSGQLAGETQYF,TGTGCCAGCAGCGGTCGTAGCGGCCAACTAGCGGGAGAGACCCAGTACTTC,TRBJ2-5,TRBD2,TRBV9,once
CASSSQDRAEGTEAFF,TGTGCCAGCAGCTCCCAGGACAGGGCGGAGGGGACTGAAGCTTTCTTT,TRBJ1-1,TRBD1,TRBV11-2,.
CASSGRQGLWANVLTF,TGTGCCAGCAGCGGTCGACAGGGGCTCTGGGCCAACGTCCTGACTTTC,TRBJ2-6,TRBD1,TRBV9,.
CASSAQGARGELFF,TGTGCCAGCAGCGCACAGGGGGCTCGGGGGGAGCTGTTTTTT,TRBJ2-2,TRBD1,TRBV9,.
CASNSYNEQFF,TGCGCCAGCAACTCATACAATGAGCAGTTCTTC,TRBJ2-1,.,TRBV5-1,.
CASSGDREGSPLHF,TGTGCCAGCAGCGGGGACAGGGAAGGGTCACCCCTCCACTTT,TRBJ1-6,TRBD1,TRBV9,.
CASSFSGLSSGNTIYF,TGTGCCAGCAGCTTTTCAGGGTTGAGCTCTGGAAACACCATATATTTT,TRBJ1-3,.,TRBV7-2,.
CASSYLQGAGETQYF,TGTGCCAGCAGTTACTTACAGGGGGCAGGAGAGACCCAGTACTTC,TRBJ2-5,TRBD1,TRBV6-6,.
CASSPSTATNEKLFF,TGTGCCAGCAGTCCGTCAACTGCAACTAATGAAAAACTGTTTTTT,TRBJ1-4,.,TRBV27,medium-sized
CASSKWGGGADTQYF,TGTGCCAGCAGCAAGTGGGGCGGGGGGGCAGATACGCAGTATTTT,TRBJ2-3,TRBD2,TRBV11-2,once
CASSKDTMSTDTQYF,TGCGCCAGCAGTAAGGACACCATGAGCACAGATACGCAGTATTTT,TRBJ2-3,.,TRBV5-1,.
CASSLETGKDYGYTF,TGTGCCAGCAGCTTAGAGACAGGGAAAGACTATGGCTACACCTTC,TRBJ1-2,TRBD1,TRBV11-2,.
CASSFADRPNTEAFF,TGTGCCAGCAGTTTCGCGGACAGACCGAACACTGAAGCTTTCTTT,TRBJ1-1,.,TRBV27,few
CASSYSVDRIGKLFF,TGTGCCAGCAGTTACTCGGTTGACAGAATTGGAAAACTGTTTTTT,TRBJ1-4,.,TRBV6-5,.
CAWSRDRSRSNYGYTF,TGTGCCTGGAGCCGGGACAGGTCAAGAAGTAACTATGGCTACACCTTC,TRBJ1-2,TRBD1,TRBV30,once
CSVEVPWEGSSGANVLTF,TGCAGCGTTGAAGTTCCATGGGAGGGAAGCTCTGGGGCCAACGTCCTGACTTTC,TRBJ2-6,TRBD2,TRBV29-1,once
CASRAPQGYSNQPQHF,TGTGCCAGCAGAGCCCCCCAGGGATATAGCAATCAGCCCCAGCATTTT,TRBJ1-5,.,TRBV2,.
CSGGDSNYGYTF,TGCAGCGGTGGGGACTCTAACTATGGCTACACCTTC,TRBJ1-2,.,TRBV29-1,.
CASSHRQGYQPQHF,TGCGCCAGCAGCCATAGACAGGGGTATCAGCCCCAGCATTTT,TRBJ1-5,TRBD1,TRBV4-1,.
CASSSLGQGTNEKLFF,TGTGCCAGCAGCTCGCTGGGACAGGGGACTAATGAAAAACTGTTTTTT,TRBJ1-4,TRBD1,TRBV5-6,.
CASSPGGARAITF,TGTGCCAGCAGCCCGGGGGGGGCCCGCGCTATCACCTTC,TRBJ1-2,.,TRBV2,.
CASSRGQGGLWNQPQHF,TGTGCCAGCAGTCGTGGACAGGGGGGACTGTGGAATCAGCCCCAGCATTTT,TRBJ1-5,TRBD1,TRBV27,.
CASSLGTGTQYF,TGTGCCAGCAGCTTAGGAACTGGGACCCAGTACTTC,TRBJ2-5,.,TRBV7-2,.
CASSKGTGTREQYF,TGTGCCAGTAGTAAAGGGACAGGGACGAGGGAGCAGTACTTC,TRBJ2-7,TRBD1,TRBV19,once